Following are 15 T cell receptor beta chains from one sample sequenced in a study of early stage breast cancer tumors. Assay used: immunoSEQ multiplex PCR; TCRdb lists only in-frame clones, some missing. The sample lists 32,000 or so clones, roughly two thirds occurring once. Sequences were obtained from blood. These receptors originate from a person aged 45-60 years with breast cancer.

V is TRBV2 and J is TRBJ2-4, with 9 bases aligning to TRBD2. After removal of 0 bases from V and 1 base from J, the junction contained 10 bases not matched to a gene. This CDR3 has 19 residues. Germline V CDR1 and CDR2: SNHLY, FYNNEI. The CDR3 region has the DNA TGTGCCAGCAGTGAAGCGGAGCGGGAGGCCCATTGGGCCAAAAACATTCAGTACTTC. Translated, it gives CASSEAEREAHWAKNIQYF.

The gene calls are TRBV15 and TRBJ1-1; 9 positions match TRBD1. V shed 3 bases and J 3 bases; nucleotides not matched to a gene: 11. From germline, CDR1 is LNHNV and CDR2 YYDKDF (reference sequence). The CDR3 has 17 residues. For the CDR3, the DNA is TGTGCCACCAGCAGGGGGGGACAGGGCGCCCCGGACACTGAAGCTTTCTTT. As protein: CATSRGGQGAPDTEAFF.

The J gene is TRBJ2-2, the V gene TRBV6-1; tentative D call: TRBD2 (5 bases). Germline CDR1 MNHNS, CDR2 SASEGT. This CDR3 has 14 amino acids. V lost 4 bases and J lost 5, with 11 bases in between. CDR3 in DNA: TGTGCCAGCAGTGGGCTAGCTGATACCGGGGAGCTGTTTTTT. Encoded protein: CASSGLADTGELFF.

V and J are TRBV5-1 and TRBJ2-7; a possible D gene is TRBD2 (5 bases). Germline-derived CDR1 and CDR2 are SGHRS and YFSETQ. V was shortened by 4 bases and J by 3 bases, with 11 bases between the two germline ends. The CDR3 runs to 13 residues. The CDR3 region has the DNA TGCGCCAGCAGCGCGGACTGGTTCTACGAGCAGTACTTC. Its protein product is CASSADWFYEQYF. The full variable domain, in which reference TRBV5-1 and TRBJ2-7 provide the parts outside the CDR3, is KAGVTQTPRYLIKTRGQQVTLSCSPISGHRSVSWYQQTPGQGLQFLFEYFSETQRNKGNFPGRFSGRQFSNSRSEMNVSTLELGDSALYLCASSADWFYEQYFGPGTRLTVT.

V gene TRBV5-5 combines with J gene TRBJ1-5; TRBD1 matches at 7 bases. The junction had 6 bases not matched to a gene; V was cut back by 4 bases and J by 2 bases. Germline V gene sequence: CDR1 SGHKS, CDR2 YYEKEE (reference sequence). CDR3 size: 15 residues. The CDR3 DNA is TGTGCCAGCAGCCAACACAGGGGTGGCAATCAGCCCCAGCATTTT. Residues: CASSQHRGGNQPQHF.

The rearrangement joins TRBV2 to TRBJ2-1, with no clear D. The V and J ends lost 8 bases and 4 bases respectively, with 6 bases between them. Germline values: CDR1 SNHLY, CDR2 FYNNEI. The CDR3 loop spans 11 amino acids. CDR3 bases: TGTGCCAGCCGAATTTACAATGAGCAGTTCTTC. This sequence encodes CASRIYNEQFF.

This chain links TRBV5-4 with TRBJ1-1; D call uncertain. Germline lookup yields CDR1 SGHNT and CDR2 YYREEE (reference sequence). V lost 0 bases and J 1 base, leaving 7 bases between the germline ends. The CDR3 length is 14 residues. CDR3 loop: CASSLADWNTEAFF. For the CDR3, the DNA is TGTGCCAGCAGCTTGGCGGATTGGAACACTGAAGCTTTCTTT.

The chain links TRBV14 to TRBJ2-1, with 7 bases matching TRBD1. Germline CDR1 and CDR2: SGHDN and FVKESK. The V segment lost 4 bases and the J segment 6 bases; nucleotides outside the gene matches: 21. The CDR3 loop spans 19 amino acids. CDR3 sequence: CASSPRGGSTSRRGNEQFF. The CDR3 region has the DNA TGTGCCAGCAGCCCCCGAGGGGGCTCTACGTCCAGAAGAGGCAATGAGCAGTTCTTC.

The rearrangement links TRBV5-1 to TRBJ2-5; D is uncertain. The V end was cut by 1 base, the J end by 1 base, with 8 bases between. In germline, CDR1 is SGHRS, CDR2 YFSETQ. This CDR3 contains 14 residues. This CDR3 reads CASSLRRPQETQYF. The CDR3 DNA is TGCGCCAGCAGCTTGAGGCGTCCCCAAGAGACCCAGTACTTC.

This chain connects TRBV7-2 to TRBJ1-2; D might be TRBD1 (5 bases). The length of the CDR3 is 13 residues. Germline assignment: CDR1 SGHTA and CDR2 FQGNSA. V was pared by 5 bases and J by 3 bases, with 10 bases between. The CDR3 is CASSIQGYYGYTF. CDR3 in DNA: TGTGCCAGCAGCATCCAGGGCTACTATGGCTACACCTTC.

The count of this clone is one. This chain uses TRBV7-9 with TRBJ2-5; tentatively, D is TRBD2 (6 bases). CDR1 is SEHNR and CDR2 is FQNEAQ in the germline V gene (reference sequence). V was pared by 1 base and J by 4 bases, with 13 bases between. The CDR3 is 15 residues long. The CDR3 DNA is TGTGCCAGCAGCTTAGGACATCTGGGGGGAGAGACCCAGTACTTC. Amino acid sequence: CASSLGHLGGETQYF.

The V and J genes are TRBV5-1 and TRBJ2-2; D uncertain. The V gene lost 7 bases and the J gene lost 0 bases, with 10 bases spanning the gap. The CDR3 is made up of 14 amino acids. The germline CDR1 and CDR2 sequences are SGHRS and YFSETQ. The CDR3 reads CASQTEPNTGELFF. CDR3 nucleotides: TGCGCCAGCCAGACCGAACCGAACACCGGGGAGCTGTTTTTT.

Comments on this clone: In the same sample, other DNA sequences code for this CDR3. J is TRBJ2-7 and V is TRBV19, with 11 nucleotides matching TRBD1. With V trimmed by 3 bases and J by 2 bases, 0 bases remained unmatched. The CDR3 is 14 residues long. The germline gives CDR1 LNHDA, CDR2 SQIVND (reference sequence). The CDR3 is CASSMGQGAYEQYF. CDR3 sequence (DNA): TGTGCCAGTAGTATGGGACAGGGGGCCTACGAGCAGTACTTC.

The rearrangement uses TRBV19 and TRBJ2-1, with D uncertain. In germline, CDR1 is LNHDA, CDR2 SQIVND (reference sequence). The CDR3 runs to 15 residues. Trimming stripped 4 bases from V and 7 bases from J, with 17 bases between. As DNA, the CDR3 is TGTGCCAGTAGTACGAACCTTGGCGTCCAAAATGAGCAGTTCTTC. Translated: CASSTNLGVQNEQFF.

The V gene is TRBV5-6, the J gene TRBJ2-7; possible D gene TRBD2, 5 bases. In germline, CDR1 is SGHDT, CDR2 YYEEEE. With 0 bases removed from V and 6 bases from J, the gap between germline ends came to 10 bases. CDR3 length equals 13 residues. This chain's CDR3 is CASSLGLEGEQYF. CDR3 in DNA: TGTGCCAGCAGCTTGGGTCTTGAGGGCGAGCAGTACTTC.